These 13 T cell receptor beta chains originate from one sample sequenced in a study of blood T cell repertoires in COVID-19. Libraries were prepared by immunoSEQ multiplex PCR; TCRdb keeps only in-frame clonotypes and omits some of them. The table records 180,000 or so clones, around 80% of them present only once. Sequencing input: peripheral blood. These receptors came from an elderly woman with COVID-19, enrolled during active disease.

As regards this clone: Other DNA sequences of this sample code for an identical CDR3. The V gene is TRBV3-1 (or the pseudogene TRBV3-2), the J gene TRBJ2-5; a weak D match, TRBD2 (6 bases). Germline V gene lookup returns CDR1 LGHDT and CDR2 YNNKEL (reference sequence). This CDR3 comprises 14 residues. Trimming left V 2 bases short and J 4 bases short, with 11 bases between. The CDR3 DNA sequence: TGTGCCAGCAGCCAATTAGCCGGGGGAGAGACCCAGTACTTC. It encodes CASSQLAGGETQYF.

The chain joins TRBV7-8 to TRBJ1-5, with TRBD1 identical over 7 bases. The CDR3 consists of 14 residues. J lost 5 bases, V lost 5 bases, and 6 bases had no gene match. Looked up from germline, CDR1 is SGHVS and CDR2 is FQNEAQ. The CDR3 sequence is CASSAGQLDQPQHF. In DNA, the CDR3 is TGTGCCAGCAGCGCGGGACAGCTAGATCAGCCCCAGCATTTT.

The V gene is TRBV10-3, the J gene TRBJ2-2, with TRBD2 identical over 7 bases. Germline V lookup: CDR1 ENHRY, CDR2 SYGVKD. The CDR3 is made up of 16 amino acids. Trimming removed 1 base from V and 1 base from J; junction bases left unmatched: 3. CDR3 loop: CAISEWVAGNTGELFF. DNA for the CDR3: TGTGCCATCAGTGAGTGGGTAGCGGGGAACACCGGGGAGCTGTTTTTT.

The chain uses TRBV10-3 and TRBJ1-4, with 7 bases fitting TRBD1. Germline CDR1 reads ENHRY; CDR2 reads SYGVKD. This CDR3 region has 16 residues. V lost 3 bases, J lost 3 bases, and 7 bases stayed unmatched. CDR3 DNA: TGTGCCATCAGTGACCCTGGACAGGCGTCTAATGAAAAACTGTTTTTT. Protein product: CAISDPGQASNEKLFF.

The rearrangement uses TRBV5-6 and TRBJ2-3; the match to TRBD1 covers 10 bases. Germline V CDR1 and CDR2: SGHDT, YYEEEE. This CDR3 region has 17 residues. V lost 4 bases, J lost 5 bases, and 13 bases stayed unmatched. CDR3 DNA sequence: TGTGCCAGCAGCATACTAACCGGGACAGGGGCTTTAGATACGCAGTATTTT. This translates into CASSILTGTGALDTQYF.

The V and J genes are TRBV6-5 and TRBJ1-4; the match to TRBD1 covers 8 bases. Germline lookup yields CDR1 MNHEY and CDR2 SVGAGI. This CDR3 region has 15 residues. V shed 4 bases and J 2 bases; nucleotides not matched to a gene: 3. The CDR3 nucleotides read TGTGCCAGCAGTTCCCAGGGGGCCACTAATGAAAAACTGTTTTTT. Protein product: CASSSQGATNEKLFF.

V is TRBV5-6 and J is TRBJ1-5; D remains unclear. Trimming took off 3 bases at V and 1 base at J, with 14 bases between the two ends. Germline V lookup: CDR1 SGHDT, CDR2 YYEEEE. The CDR3 is 16 amino acids. The CDR3 DNA reads TGTGCCAGCAGCTCCGGGAGCCCCCTAAGCAATCAGCCCCAGCATTTT. Encoded protein: CASSSGSPLSNQPQHF.

By proportion, this clone is medium-sized. At one end, the junction sequence differs from germline, possibly due to a read error. The V and J genes are TRBV7-7 and TRBJ2-1, with a weak D call TRBD2 (5 bases). Germline V CDR1 and CDR2: SSHAT, FNYEAQ (reference sequence). The CDR3 loop spans 15 amino acids. CDR3 loop: CASSPGMSSYNEQFF. The DNA of the CDR3 is TGTGCTAGCAGCCCCGGGATGAGCTCCTACAATGAGCAGTTCTTC.

V gene TRBV6-2 or TRBV6-3 combines with J gene TRBJ1-5, with TRBD1 matching 7 bases. Germline assignment: CDR1 MNHEY and CDR2 SVGEGT. The V segment lost 6 bases and the J segment 3 bases; nucleotides outside the gene matches: 5. This CDR3 spans 14 amino acids. CDR3 in amino acids: CASSRGQPNQPQHF. The CDR3 DNA sequence: TGTGCCAGCAGCCGGGGACAGCCCAATCAGCCCCAGCATTTT.

The V call is TRBV6-5, the J call TRBJ1-5; D is perhaps TRBD1 (5 bases). The CDR3 spans 14 residues. Trimming stripped 7 bases from V and 6 bases from J, with 16 bases between. Germline values: CDR1 MNHEY, CDR2 SVGAGI. This CDR3 reads CASKPRGGFQPQHF. CDR3 coding DNA: TGTGCCAGCAAACCCCGTGGGGGGTTTCAGCCCCAGCATTTT.

The rearrangement links TRBV7-3 to TRBJ2-6, with a tentative D call TRBD1 (5 bases). V shed 4 bases and J shed 4 bases, with 14 bases lying between them. CDR3 size: 16 residues. Germline-derived CDR1 and CDR2 are SGHTA and FQGTGA. The CDR3 DNA sequence: TGTGCCAGCAGCTCCCCCTTGGGGCCCGGGGCCAACGTCCTGACTTTC. Translated, it gives CASSSPLGPGANVLTF.

This clone was found once. V gene TRBV7-3 combines with J gene TRBJ2-3, with 16 nucleotides matching TRBD2. With V trimmed by 4 bases and J by 0 bases, 4 bases remained unmatched. This CDR3 region has 18 residues. Germline CDR1 reads SGHTA; CDR2 reads FQGTGA. CDR3 loop: CASSSGLAGGPSTDTQYF. CDR3 DNA sequence: TGTGCCAGCAGCTCGGGACTAGCGGGGGGGCCGAGCACAGATACGCAGTATTTT.

This chain joins TRBV6-5 and TRBJ2-1; D unclear. V was clipped by 0 bases and J by 4 bases, with 7 bases between them. This CDR3 has 14 amino acids. Germline CDR1 and CDR2: MNHEY and SVGAGI. For the CDR3, the DNA is TGTGCCAGCAGTTACTCGAACCAGTACAATGAGCAGTTCTTC. This codes for CASSYSNQYNEQFF.